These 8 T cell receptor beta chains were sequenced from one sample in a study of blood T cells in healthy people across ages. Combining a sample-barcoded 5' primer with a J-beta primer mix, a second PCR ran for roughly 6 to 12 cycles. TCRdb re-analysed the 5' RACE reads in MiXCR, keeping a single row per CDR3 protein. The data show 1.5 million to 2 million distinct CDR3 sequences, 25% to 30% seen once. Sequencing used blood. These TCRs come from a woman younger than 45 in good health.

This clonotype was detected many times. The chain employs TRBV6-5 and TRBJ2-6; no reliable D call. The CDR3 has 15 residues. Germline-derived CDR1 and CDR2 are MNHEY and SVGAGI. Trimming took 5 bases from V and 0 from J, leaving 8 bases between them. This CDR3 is CASSRSVSGANVLTF. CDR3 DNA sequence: TGTGCCAGCAGTCGCAGTGTCTCTGGGGCCAACGTCCTGACTTTC.

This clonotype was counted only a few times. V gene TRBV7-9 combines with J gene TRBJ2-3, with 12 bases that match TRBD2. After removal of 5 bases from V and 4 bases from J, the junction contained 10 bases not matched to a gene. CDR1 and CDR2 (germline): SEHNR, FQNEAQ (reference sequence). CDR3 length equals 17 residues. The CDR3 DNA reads TGTGCCAGCAGCCTCCCGACTAGCGGGAGAGGTGCAGATACGCAGTATTTT. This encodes CASSLPTSGRGADTQYF. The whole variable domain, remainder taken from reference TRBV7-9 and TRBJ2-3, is DTGVSQNPRHKITKRGQNVTFRCDPISEHNRLYWYRQTLGQGPEFLTYFQNEAQLEKSRLLSDRFSAERPKGSFSTLEIQRTEQGDSAMYLCASSLPTSGRGADTQYFGPGTRLTVL.

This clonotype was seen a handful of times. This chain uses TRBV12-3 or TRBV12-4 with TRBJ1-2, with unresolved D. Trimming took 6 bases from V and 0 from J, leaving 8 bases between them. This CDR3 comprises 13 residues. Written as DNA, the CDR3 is TGTGCCAGCAGGCAGGAGCCTAACTATGGCTACACCTTC. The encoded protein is CASRQEPNYGYTF.

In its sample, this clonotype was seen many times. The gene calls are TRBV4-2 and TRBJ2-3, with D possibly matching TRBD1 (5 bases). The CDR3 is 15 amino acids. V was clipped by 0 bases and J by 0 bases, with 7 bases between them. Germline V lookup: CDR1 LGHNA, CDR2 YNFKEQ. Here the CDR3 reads CASSQDRGSTDTQYF. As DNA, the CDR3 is TGTGCCAGCAGCCAAGATAGGGGTAGCACAGATACGCAGTATTTT.

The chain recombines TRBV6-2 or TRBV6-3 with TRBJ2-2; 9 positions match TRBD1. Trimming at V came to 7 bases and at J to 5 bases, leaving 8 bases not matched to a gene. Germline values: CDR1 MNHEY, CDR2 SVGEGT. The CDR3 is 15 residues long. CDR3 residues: CASIQDRGDTGELFF. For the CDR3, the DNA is TGTGCCAGCATCCAGGACAGGGGTGATACCGGGGAGCTGTTTTTT.

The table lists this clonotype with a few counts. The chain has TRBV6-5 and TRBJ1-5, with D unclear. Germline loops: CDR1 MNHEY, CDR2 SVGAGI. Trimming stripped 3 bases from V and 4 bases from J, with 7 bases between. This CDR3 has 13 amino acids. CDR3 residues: CASSYERNQPQHF. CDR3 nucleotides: TGTGCCAGCAGTTATGAGAGGAATCAGCCCCAGCATTTT.

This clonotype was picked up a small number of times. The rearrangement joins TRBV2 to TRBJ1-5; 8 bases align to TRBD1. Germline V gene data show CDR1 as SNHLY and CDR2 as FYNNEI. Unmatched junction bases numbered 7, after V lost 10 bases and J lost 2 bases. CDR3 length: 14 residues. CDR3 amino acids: CATSGQGGNQPQHF. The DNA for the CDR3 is TGTGCCACGAGTGGACAGGGAGGCAATCAGCCCCAGCATTTT.

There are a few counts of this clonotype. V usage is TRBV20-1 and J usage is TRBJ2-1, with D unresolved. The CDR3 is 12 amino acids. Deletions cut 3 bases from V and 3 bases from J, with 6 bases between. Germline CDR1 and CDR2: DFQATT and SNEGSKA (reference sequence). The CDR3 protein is CSARTYYNEQFF. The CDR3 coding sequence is TGCAGTGCTAGGACCTACTACAATGAGCAGTTCTTC.